This T cell receptor (beta chain) was documented in a study of cytomegalovirus exposure and HLA in healthy donors. V lost 4 bases, J lost 0 bases, and 2 bases stayed unmatched. Germline CDR1 and CDR2: SGHRS and YFSETQ. The CDR3 length is 15 residues. This clone showed up just a few times. The PCR ran on 60 Vbeta and 13 Jbeta primers. Profiled with immunoSEQ multiplex PCR; TCRdb holds only in-frame clones, not every one. The data contain roughly 100,000 clones, less than 80% of them singletons. The sample comprised PBMCs. This receptor was identified in a young man in good health and CMV-seronegative. The V gene is TRBV5-1, the J gene TRBJ2-7; 12 positions match TRBD2. CDR3: CASSRTSGDSYEQYF. The CDR3 bases are TGCGCCAGCAGCAGGACTAGCGGGGACTCCTACGAGCAGTACTTC.